This TCR beta chain was obtained from a study of T cell clonality in common variable immunodeficiency. Study outcomes and limitations: CVID subjects showed higher TCRbeta clonality than healthy controls.

Both groups were predominantly of Caucasian heritage. This clone was detected ten times or more. Its antigen is not identified. Assay: immunoSEQ multiplex PCR; the TCRdb copy retains only in-frame clones and omits some. Listed for the sample are about 35,000 clones, none seen a single time. This TCR was recovered from a person aged 18 to 69 in good health. The material sequenced was peripheral blood mononuclear cells.

The CDR3 bases that were read are TGTGCCAGCAGCTACCAGGTAGACACTGAA. This encodes CASSYQVDTE. The full CDR3 reads CASSYQVDTEAFF. The V gene is TRBV7-3, the J gene TRBJ1-1; no reliable D call. The read halts 3 residues ahead of the CDR3 end, with the missing end drawn from the germline J gene. The ends were cut back, 4 bases at V and 3 bases at J, with 9 bases in the middle. The CDR3 length is 13 residues. Germline V gene sequence: CDR1 SGHTA, CDR2 FQGTGA.